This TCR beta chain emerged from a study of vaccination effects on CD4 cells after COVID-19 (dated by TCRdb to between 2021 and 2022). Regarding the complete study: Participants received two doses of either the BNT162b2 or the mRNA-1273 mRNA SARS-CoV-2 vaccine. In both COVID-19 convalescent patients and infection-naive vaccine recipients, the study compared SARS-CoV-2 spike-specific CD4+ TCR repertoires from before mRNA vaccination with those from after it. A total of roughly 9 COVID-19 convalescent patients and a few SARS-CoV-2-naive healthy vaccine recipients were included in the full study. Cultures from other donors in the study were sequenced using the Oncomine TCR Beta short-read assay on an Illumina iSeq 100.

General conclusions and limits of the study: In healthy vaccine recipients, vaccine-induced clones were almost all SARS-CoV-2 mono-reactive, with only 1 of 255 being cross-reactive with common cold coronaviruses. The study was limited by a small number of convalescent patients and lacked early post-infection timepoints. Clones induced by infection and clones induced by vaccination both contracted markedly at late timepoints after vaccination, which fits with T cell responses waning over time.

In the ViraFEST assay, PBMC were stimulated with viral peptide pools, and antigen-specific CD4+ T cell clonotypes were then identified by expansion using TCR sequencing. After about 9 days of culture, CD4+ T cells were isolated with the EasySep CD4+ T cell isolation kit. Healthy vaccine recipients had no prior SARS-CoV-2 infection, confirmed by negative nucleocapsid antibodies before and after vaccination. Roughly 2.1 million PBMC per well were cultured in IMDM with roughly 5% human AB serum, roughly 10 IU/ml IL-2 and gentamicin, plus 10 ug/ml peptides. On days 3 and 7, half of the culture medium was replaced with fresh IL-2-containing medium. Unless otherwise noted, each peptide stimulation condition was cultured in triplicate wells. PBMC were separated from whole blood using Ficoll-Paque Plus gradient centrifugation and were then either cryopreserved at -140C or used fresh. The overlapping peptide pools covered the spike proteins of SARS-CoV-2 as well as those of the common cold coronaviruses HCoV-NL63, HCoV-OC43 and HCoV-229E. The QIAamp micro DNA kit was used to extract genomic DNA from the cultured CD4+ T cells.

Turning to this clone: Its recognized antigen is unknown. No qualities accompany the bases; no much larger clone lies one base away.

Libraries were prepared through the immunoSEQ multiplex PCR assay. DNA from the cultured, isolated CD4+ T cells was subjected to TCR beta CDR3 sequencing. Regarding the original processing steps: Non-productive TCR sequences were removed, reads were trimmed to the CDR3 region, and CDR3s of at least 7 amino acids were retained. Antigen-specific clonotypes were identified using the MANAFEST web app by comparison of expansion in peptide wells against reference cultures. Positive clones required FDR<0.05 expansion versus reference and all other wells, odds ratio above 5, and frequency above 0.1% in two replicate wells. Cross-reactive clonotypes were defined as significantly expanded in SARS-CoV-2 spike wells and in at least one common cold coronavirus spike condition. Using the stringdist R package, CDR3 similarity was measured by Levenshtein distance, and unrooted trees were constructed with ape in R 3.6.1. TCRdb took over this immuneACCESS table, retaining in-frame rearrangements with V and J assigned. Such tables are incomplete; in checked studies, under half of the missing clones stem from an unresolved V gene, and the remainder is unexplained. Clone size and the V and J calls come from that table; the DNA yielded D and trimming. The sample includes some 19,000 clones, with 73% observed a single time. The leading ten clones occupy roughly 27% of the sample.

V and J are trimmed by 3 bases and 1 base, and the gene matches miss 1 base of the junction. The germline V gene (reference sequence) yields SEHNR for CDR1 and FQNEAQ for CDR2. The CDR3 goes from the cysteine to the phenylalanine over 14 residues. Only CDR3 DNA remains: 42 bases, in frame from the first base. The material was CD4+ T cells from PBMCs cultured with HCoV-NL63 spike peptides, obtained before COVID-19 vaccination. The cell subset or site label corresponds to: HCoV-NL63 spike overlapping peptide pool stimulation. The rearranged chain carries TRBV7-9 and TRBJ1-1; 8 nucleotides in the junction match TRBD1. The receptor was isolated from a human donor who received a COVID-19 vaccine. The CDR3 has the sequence CASSFGQGNTEAFF. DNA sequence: TGTGCCAGCAGCTTTGGACAGGGGAACACTGAAGCTTTCTTT.